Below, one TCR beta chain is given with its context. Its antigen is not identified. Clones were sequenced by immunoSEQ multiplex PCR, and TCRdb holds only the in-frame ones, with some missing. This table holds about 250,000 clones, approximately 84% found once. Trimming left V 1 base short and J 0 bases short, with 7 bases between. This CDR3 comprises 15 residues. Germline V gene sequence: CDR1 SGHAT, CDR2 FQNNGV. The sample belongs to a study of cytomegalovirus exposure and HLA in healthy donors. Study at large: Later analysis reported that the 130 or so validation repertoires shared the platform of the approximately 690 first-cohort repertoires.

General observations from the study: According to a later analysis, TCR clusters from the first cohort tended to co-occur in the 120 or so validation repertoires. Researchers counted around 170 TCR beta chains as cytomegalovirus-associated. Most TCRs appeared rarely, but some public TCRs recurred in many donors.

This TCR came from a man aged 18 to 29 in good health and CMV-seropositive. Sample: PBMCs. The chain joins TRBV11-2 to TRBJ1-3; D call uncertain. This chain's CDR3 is CASSLGRSSGNTIYF. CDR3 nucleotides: TGTGCCAGCAGCTTAGGGCGCAGCTCTGGAAACACCATATATTTT.